These 27 T cell receptor beta chains came from one sample sequenced in a study of blood T cells in healthy people across ages (dated by TCRdb to between 2014 and 2016). Library method: 5' RACE. The data were produced on an Illumina HiSeq 2500. A second PCR of roughly 7 to 11 cycles was performed with a sample-barcoded 5' primer and a J-beta primer mix. The public reads were reanalyzed by TCRdb: fastp trimming at Q25, MiXCR alignment, in-frame beta chains only. CDR3 protein duplicates are merged, each entry listing the most common genes and DNA. This sample holds 1.4 million or so distinct CDR3 sequences; 42% were observed only once. The ten most abundant clones make up 4% of the sample. Material: blood. The receptors were gathered from a woman under 30 in good health.

In this sample, this clonotype turned up a few times. The CDR3 here is CASSLVGTGSNEQFF. The CDR3 bases are TGTGCCAGCAGCTTAGTAGGGACAGGGTCCAATGAGCAGTTCTTC. The V gene is TRBV7-2, the J gene TRBJ2-1, with TRBD1 identical over 9 bases. J lost 6 bases, V lost 1 base, and 4 bases had no gene match. The length of the CDR3 is 15 residues. Germline V gives CDR1 SGHTA, CDR2 FQGNSA.

With respect to this clonotype: A much larger clone differs from this one at a single base, so this may be a read error. This chain uses TRBV7-3 with TRBJ2-3; D possibly corresponds to TRBD1 (6 bases). Germline CDR1 is SGHTA and CDR2 is FQGTGA. The CDR3 runs 15 residues. The chain's CDR3 is CVSSLMGAPLDTQYF. DNA for the CDR3: TGTGTCAGCAGCTTAATGGGGGCCCCACTAGATACGCAGTATTTT.

The chain links TRBV12-3 or TRBV12-4 to TRBJ2-3; 9 positions match TRBD2. The junction had 3 bases not matched to a gene; V was cut back by 3 bases and J by 2 bases. This CDR3 contains 15 residues. The DNA for the CDR3 is TGTGCCAGCAGTTTGGCGGGGGGGATCACAGATACGCAGTATTTT. Its translation: CASSLAGGITDTQYF.

As regards this clonotype: One end of the junction does not line up with germline, which may come from a read error. The chain recombines TRBV7-9 with TRBJ1-4; D gene ambiguous. The CDR3 is 15 amino acids. Germline assignment: CDR1 SEHNR and CDR2 FQNEAQ (reference sequence). CDR3 in amino acids: CASSFYSAYYEELFF. The DNA for the CDR3 is TGTGCCAGCAGCTTCTACAGTGCTTATTATGAAGAACTGTTTTTT.

The chain employs TRBV27 and TRBJ2-3, with TRBD2 matching 11 bases. V was clipped by 6 bases and J by 2 bases; unmatched bases: 4. This CDR3 contains 15 residues. CDR1 MNHEY and CDR2 SMNVEV come from the germline V gene (reference sequence). In DNA, the CDR3 is TGTGCCAGCAGACTAGCGGGGGCGACCACAGATACGCAGTATTTT. This gives the protein CASRLAGATTDTQYF.

This clonotype showed up many times. The chain uses TRBV12-3 or TRBV12-4 and TRBJ2-1; 10 nucleotides line up with TRBD1. The ends lost 5 bases at V and 4 bases at J; junction bases unmatched: 5. The CDR3 spans 15 residues. The CDR3 loop is CASSLGQGGYNEQFF. The CDR3 region has the DNA TGTGCCAGCAGTCTCGGACAGGGGGGATACAATGAGCAGTTCTTC.

The chain joins TRBV10-3 to TRBJ2-1; D tentatively fits TRBD1 or TRBD2 (5 bases each). CDR1 and CDR2 (germline): ENHRY, SYGVKD. The CDR3 has 13 amino acids. V was pared by 4 bases and J by 8 bases, with 12 bases between. CDR3 bases: TGTGCCATCAGTGGAGGGGCGGATGATGAGCAGTTCTTC. It encodes CAISGGADDEQFF.

The rearrangement joins TRBV6-2 or TRBV6-3 to TRBJ2-7; 8 bases are a match to TRBD2. The DNA end is a closer match to TRBJ2-5, so the J assignment may be wrong. In germline, CDR1 is MNHEY, CDR2 SVGEGT. The CDR3 length is 14 residues. CDR3 nucleotide sequence: TGTGCCAGCAGTTACACCAATAGCGGGGCGACCCAGTACTTC. Translated: CASSYTNSGATQYF.

This clonotype was recorded many times. The V call is TRBV5-1, the J call TRBJ2-1; D is unclear. Germline-derived CDR1 and CDR2 are SGHRS and YFSETQ. The V gene lost 0 bases and the J gene lost 0 bases, with 7 bases spanning the gap. The CDR3 totals 15 residues. In DNA, the CDR3 is TGCGCCAGCAGCTTGGTAGGGAACTCCTACAATGAGCAGTTCTTC. This translates into CASSLVGNSYNEQFF.

There are a few counts of this clonotype. The chain joins TRBV29-1 to TRBJ1-2, with a possible D match to TRBD1 (5 bases). Germline lookup yields CDR1 SQVTM and CDR2 ANQGSEA. V was shortened by 2 bases and J by 7 bases, with 11 bases between the two germline ends. This CDR3 comprises 12 residues. Here the CDR3 reads CSVEWEGSGYTF. CDR3 nucleotide sequence: TGCAGCGTTGAATGGGAGGGGTCTGGCTACACCTTC.

This clonotype was picked up one time. This chain joins TRBV15 and TRBJ2-3; no clear D. CDR1 and CDR2 from the germline V gene are LNHNV and YYDKDF (reference sequence). Trimming shortened V by 2 bases and J by 2 bases, and 14 bases separated the two germline ends. This CDR3 is built from 16 residues. Written as DNA, the CDR3 is TGTGCCACCAGCAGATCAAGGACCTATTACACAGATACGCAGTATTTT. Encoded protein: CATSRSRTYYTDTQYF.

This clonotype showed up just a few times. The chain links TRBV20-1 to TRBJ1-1; 8 bases map to TRBD1. CDR1 DFQATT and CDR2 SNEGSKA come from the germline V gene (reference sequence). The junction had 8 bases not matched to a gene; V was cut back by 7 bases and J by 1 base. The CDR3 is 14 amino acids. CDR3 loop: CSVLQQGENTEAFF. As DNA, the CDR3 is TGCAGTGTACTACAACAGGGGGAGAACACTGAAGCTTTCTTT.

This clonotype was counted only a few times. This chain links TRBV4-1 with TRBJ1-6, with 9 bases that match TRBD1. V lost 4 bases, J lost 8 bases, and 3 bases stayed unmatched. The CDR3 loop spans 14 amino acids. Germline lookup yields CDR1 MGHRA and CDR2 YSYEKL. The CDR3 DNA follows: TGCGCCAGCAGCCGCGGACAGGGGTATTCACCCCTCCACTTT. Protein: CASSRGQGYSPLHF.

The gene calls are TRBV20-1 and TRBJ2-7, with unresolved D. CDR1 DFQATT and CDR2 SNEGSKA come from the germline V gene (reference sequence). Deletions cut 6 bases from V and 8 bases from J, with 20 bases between. This CDR3 spans 13 amino acids. Here the CDR3 reads CSAPRILFKQQYF. CDR3 coding DNA: TGCAGTGCCCCCAGGATCCTTTTCAAGCAGCAGTACTTC.

This clonotype occurred a few times. This sequence joins TRBV20-1 and TRBJ2-3; D not certain. V dropped 7 bases and J dropped 3 bases, with 14 bases sitting between them. Germline V gene lookup returns CDR1 DFQATT and CDR2 SNEGSKA (reference sequence). The CDR3 sequence is 13 residues long. CDR3: CSVLHPVTDTQYF. The CDR3 DNA reads as TGCAGTGTCCTCCACCCGGTAACAGATACGCAGTATTTT.

On this clonotype: A read error may account for a junction end that differs from germline. This chain uses TRBV7-9 with TRBJ1-6; no clear D gene. The length of the CDR3 is 15 residues. Per germline, CDR1 SEHNR and CDR2 FQNEAQ (reference sequence). This CDR3 reads CVSSLVGVGNSPLHF. The CDR3 DNA reads TGTGTCAGCAGCTTAGTTGGAGTAGGCAATTCACCCCTCCACTTT.

This clonotype showed up many times. This chain joins TRBV6-6 and TRBJ2-7, with 9 bases matching TRBD1. V was clipped by 2 bases and J by 2 bases; unmatched bases: 1. Germline V CDR1 and CDR2: MNHNY, SVGAGI (reference sequence). The CDR3 has 14 residues. DNA for the CDR3: TGTGCCAGCAGTTACGGGACAGGGACCTACGAGCAGTACTTC. It is translated as CASSYGTGTYEQYF.

This clonotype turned up a few times. The V and J genes are TRBV20-1 and TRBJ2-1; no clear D. Trimming removed 5 bases at V and 0 bases at J, with 14 bases between. Looked up from germline, CDR1 is DFQATT and CDR2 is SNEGSKA (reference sequence). The CDR3 extends over 15 amino acids. This chain's CDR3 is CSAFLHYRSYNEQFF. CDR3 nucleotides: TGCAGTGCTTTTTTACATTACCGCTCCTACAATGAGCAGTTCTTC.

As for this clonotype: This may be a read error: a much more frequent sequence differs by one nucleotide. The chain links TRBV6-2 or TRBV6-3 to TRBJ2-2, with D tentatively TRBD2 (5 bases). In germline, CDR1 is MNHEY, CDR2 SVGEGT. The CDR3 extends over 16 amino acids. V dropped 2 bases and J dropped 4 bases, with 14 bases sitting between them. The CDR3 reads CASSYTPALVTGELFF. CDR3 nucleotides: TGTGCCAGCAGTTACACCCCTGCACTAGTCACCGGGGAGCTGTTTTTT.

In its sample, this clonotype was seen a few times. The chain carries TRBV20-1 and TRBJ2-6; D ambiguous. Germline V lookup: CDR1 DFQATT, CDR2 SNEGSKA (reference sequence). The CDR3 sequence is 14 residues long. Deletions cut 6 bases from V and 1 base from J, with 10 bases between. Written as DNA, the CDR3 is TGCAGTGCCGTACGGCAGTCTGGGGCCAACGTCCTGACTTTC. Residues: CSAVRQSGANVLTF.

There are many counts of this clonotype. The rearrangement uses TRBV4-3 and TRBJ2-1, with 8 bases lining up with TRBD2. The ends lost 0 bases at V and 3 bases at J; junction bases unmatched: 10. Germline values: CDR1 LGHNA, CDR2 YSLEER. This CDR3 comprises 18 residues. CDR3 residues: CASSQDTSAGGGYNEQFF. The CDR3, as DNA: TGCGCCAGCAGCCAAGATACGTCTGCGGGAGGAGGCTACAATGAGCAGTTCTTC.

The rearrangement uses TRBV10-1 and TRBJ2-7; D is ambiguous. This CDR3 comprises 13 residues. Germline V lookup: CDR1 WNHNN, CDR2 SYGVQD (reference sequence). V was pared by 2 bases and J by 7 bases, with 12 bases between. CDR3 sequence (DNA): TGCGCCAGCAGTGAGGGGCCATCGGATGAGCAGTACTTC. It yields the protein CASSEGPSDEQYF.

This chain links TRBV21-1 with TRBJ2-3; the D segment call TRBD2 is taken from the table without a DNA check. TRBV21-1 constitutes a pseudogene. The CDR3 has 16 amino acids. CDR3 amino acids: CASSKAGEREPDTQYF. The CDR3 DNA reads as TGTGCCAGCAGCAAAGCAGGCGAGCGGGAGCCAGATACGCAGTATTTT.

The chain recombines TRBV6-5 with TRBJ1-5; no clear D gene. Germline V gene data show CDR1 as MNHEY and CDR2 as SVGAGI. This CDR3 contains 15 residues. Deletions cut 6 bases from V and 0 bases from J, with 12 bases between. The CDR3 sequence is CASRRTEYSNQPQHF. The CDR3 coding sequence is TGTGCCAGCAGAAGAACAGAGTATAGCAATCAGCCCCAGCATTTT.

The chain combines TRBV2 with TRBJ2-5; tentatively, D is TRBD1 or TRBD2 (5 bases each). Matching the DNA end better, TRBJ2-1 makes the J call doubtful. Germline V gives CDR1 SNHLY, CDR2 FYNNEI. CDR3 length: 13 amino acids. CDR3 coding DNA: TGTGCCAGCAGCGAGGGGTTAAAAGAGACCCAGTTCTTC. Protein product: CASSEGLKETQFF.

This clonotype was seen more than once but under ten times. The rearrangement links TRBV12-3 or TRBV12-4 to TRBJ2-3; TRBD1 agrees at 8 bases. V lost 2 bases and J lost 0; bases outside the gene matches: 10. CDR3 length equals 18 residues. In DNA form, the CDR3 reads TGTGCCAGCAGTTTACGCCGCTGGACAGGGACTAGCACAGATACGCAGTATTTT. This gives the protein CASSLRRWTGTSTDTQYF.

The J gene is TRBJ2-1, the V gene TRBV28, with D possibly TRBD1 on 5 matching bases. The length of the CDR3 is 11 residues. Trimming cost V 3 bases and J 11 bases, with 8 bases left between them. Looked up from germline, CDR1 is MDHEN and CDR2 is SYDVKM. The CDR3, as DNA: TGTGCCAGCAGTTTGAGACAGAAGCAGTTCTTC. Its translation is CASSLRQKQFF.